A selection of T cell receptor beta chains follows, all from one sample in a study of blood T cell repertoires in COVID-19. TCRdb's table, derived via immunoSEQ multiplex PCR, lists solely in-frame clones and lacks some. Here the sample spans roughly 250,000 clones, 70% to 90% being singletons. Specimen: PBMCs or T cells enriched from blood (not recorded which). The receptor set was obtained from a young woman who had recovered from COVID-19. Both conserved end residues are part of each CDR3. Expanded clones get a size class; other rows say once, few or many, or leave the size out.

>TRBV15|.
CATSSYDRVTEAFF
>TRBV30|.
CAWAPRGLRDYGYTF
>TRBV19|.
CASSILGQGGAEAFF
>TRBV29-1|.
CSAGTGVGNIQYF
>TRBV28|.
CASRQRLPGVYF
>TRBV7-2|few
CASSPGTANGYTF
>TRBV24-1|.
CATSDTGSEAFF
>TRBV13|few
CASSLGTGLYEQYF
>TRBV7-9|.
CASSLNSRTGMNEKLFF
>TRBV6-6|.
CASNDIANYGYTF
>TRBV4-2|.
CASSQEGQGVGFFSPLHF
>TRBV30|.
CAWRSVVWGYTF
>TRBV15|.
CATSKEISGVGQPQHF
>TRBV2|once
CASSAGTPFLNYGYTF
>TRBV9|.
CASSVATATDTQYF
>TRBV21-1|.
CASSKGSDKRKSTNEKLFF
>TRBV2|.
CASRTSGGSSYEQYF
>TRBV11-2|.
CASSFRDRDYEQYF
>TRBV5-1|once
CASSLRTSGYNEQFF
>TRBV27|.
CASSLTNNYYRGRDEQFF
>TRBV6-1|.
CASSEAHPRSSYNSPLHF
>TRBV10-2|.
CASSESVGAGYTF
>TRBV28|.
CASSLPGQGEQPQHF
>TRBV11-1|.
CASSLRRRGNEQFF
>TRBV12-3/TRBV12-4|.
CASSDYSPLHF
>TRBV29-1|.
CSVGGGGQETQYF
>TRBV19|.
CASRGQGGGMTGELFF
>TRBV4-1|.
CASSQVTAGAFTQYF
>TRBV12-3/TRBV12-4|once
CASRYTGLETQYF